This T cell receptor beta chain originates from a study of blood T cell repertoires in COVID-19. In the study overall: The United States, Italy and Spain supplied acute and convalescent COVID-19 samples.

The J segment lost 5 bases and the V segment lost 3 bases, leaving 4 bases of the junction unmatched. The CDR3 has 14 amino acids. Germline CDR1 is SGHTA and CDR2 is FQGNSA. Assay: immunoSEQ multiplex PCR; the TCRdb copy retains only in-frame clones and omits some. The data contain 50,000 or so clones, around 79% of them singletons. The chain uses TRBV7-2 and TRBJ1-5; 7 nucleotides agree with TRBD1. The sample was peripheral blood. The TCR sequence derives from a man in his 70s with acute or convalescent COVID-19. The CDR3, as DNA: TGTGCCAGCAGCTTTTGGACAGGCGATCAGCCCCAGCATTTT. It translates to CASSFWTGDQPQHF.